The 11 T cell receptor beta chains in this list originate from one sample, sequenced in a study of blood T cell repertoires in COVID-19. Sequenced by immunoSEQ multiplex PCR; TCRdb stores in-frame clones only, minus some. This sample has some 57,000 clones, with more than 85% found just once. The specimen was peripheral blood. The receptor set was obtained from a man aged 65 to 79 with acute or convalescent COVID-19.

The chain links TRBV27 to TRBJ1-2; 9 bases fit TRBD1. The CDR3 loop spans 15 amino acids. With 6 bases clipped from V and 3 bases from J, the junction kept 8 bases outside the gene matches. Per the germline V gene, CDR1 is MNHEY and CDR2 is SMNVEV (reference sequence). The CDR3 nucleotides are TGTGCCAGCAGCCCGGGACAGGGAGCATACTATGGCTACACCTTC. It encodes CASSPGQGAYYGYTF.

The rearrangement links TRBV6-5 to TRBJ2-7, with TRBD2 matching 13 bases. Per germline, CDR1 MNHEY and CDR2 SVGAGI. The V segment lost 6 bases and the J segment 12 bases; nucleotides outside the gene matches: 11. The CDR3 is 14 residues long. Here the CDR3 DNA reads TGTGCCAGCAGCCGCACTCCGACTAGCGGGGGGCGGTACTTC. The encoded protein is CASSRTPTSGGRYF.

This clone turned up a few times. The rearrangement links TRBV7-9 to TRBJ2-1; perhaps TRBD2 as D (5 bases). Between the trimmed V and J ends, which lost 2 bases and 3 bases, there was a span of 11 bases. Germline V CDR1 and CDR2: SEHNR, FQNEAQ (reference sequence). The CDR3 spans 15 residues. CDR3 sequence reads: CASSLYGMNYNEQFF. DNA of the CDR3: TGTGCCAGCAGCTTATACGGGATGAACTACAATGAGCAGTTCTTC.

CDR3 in amino acids: CSVGLPGQVGNTIYF. CDR3 in DNA: TGCAGCGTTGGTTTGCCGGGACAGGTTGGAAACACCATATATTTT. The chain recombines TRBV29-1 with TRBJ1-3; 8 bases fit TRBD1. The CDR3 has 15 amino acids. V was clipped by 4 bases and J by 3 bases; unmatched bases: 8. Germline V gene data show CDR1 as SQVTM and CDR2 as ANQGSEA.

This rearrangement joins TRBV11-2 to TRBJ1-1; weak D call: TRBD1 (6 bases). CDR1 is SGHAT and CDR2 is FQNNGV in the germline V gene. V was clipped by 5 bases and J by 1 base, with 20 bases between them. The CDR3 has 17 residues. CDR3 DNA sequence: TGTGCCAGCAGCCGGGGGGCCACATTAACTTCGAACACTGAAGCTTTCTTT. This encodes CASSRGATLTSNTEAFF.

The V gene is TRBV9, the J gene TRBJ2-3, with 10 bases that match TRBD2. Germline V gene data show CDR1 as SGDLS and CDR2 as YYNGEE. The CDR3 has 16 amino acids. Trimming cost V 2 bases and J 2 bases; bases outside gene matches: 5. CDR3 loop: CASSVGLAGVTDTQYF. CDR3 nucleotide sequence: TGTGCCAGCAGCGTCGGGCTAGCGGGGGTCACAGATACGCAGTATTTT.

This chain uses TRBV5-1 with TRBJ2-7, with 8 positions matching TRBD2. This CDR3 is built from 13 residues. CDR1 is SGHRS and CDR2 is YFSETQ in the germline V gene. J gave up 0 bases and V 4 bases, and 0 bases lay outside the gene matches. The CDR3 sequence: CASSREGSYEQYF. The CDR3 DNA reads as TGCGCCAGCAGCCGGGAGGGCTCCTACGAGCAGTACTTC.

The CDR3 DNA is TGTGCCAGCAGCCAAGCAGGGCGAACTGAAGCTTTCTTT. Its protein is CASSQAGRTEAFF. V and J are TRBV3-1 (or the pseudogene TRBV3-2) and TRBJ1-1, with D perhaps matching TRBD1 (5 bases). CDR1 and CDR2 from the germline V gene are LGHDT and YNNKEL (reference sequence). V shed 1 base and J shed 5 bases, with 8 bases lying between them. This CDR3 region has 13 residues.

The V call is TRBV29-1, the J call TRBJ2-6; 8 bases fit TRBD1. The germline CDR1 and CDR2 sequences are SQVTM and ANQGSEA. The CDR3 has 14 amino acids. V trimming: 7 bases; J trimming: 2 bases; junction bases outside the gene matches: 4. CDR3 in DNA: TGCAGCGCCCGGACAGGGACTGGGGCCAACGTCCTGACTTTC. This translates into CSARTGTGANVLTF.

The chain combines TRBV6-5 with TRBJ2-2; 11 bases fit TRBD1. V was pared by 2 bases and J by 4 bases, with 3 bases of the junction left unmatched. There are 16 residues in the CDR3. Looked up from germline, CDR1 is MNHEY and CDR2 is SVGAGI. DNA of the CDR3: TGTGCCAGCAGTTACCTGGACAGGGGGCCCACCGGGGAGCTGTTTTTT. This gives the protein CASSYLDRGPTGELFF.

This clone was seen once. The CDR3 region is CASSYSSRGDGYTF. The CDR3 nucleotides are TGTGCCAGCAGTTACTCTAGCCGGGGGGATGGCTACACCTTC. The V call is TRBV6-5, the J call TRBJ1-2, with D tentatively TRBD1 (5 bases). This CDR3 contains 14 residues. Trimming left V 0 bases short and J 6 bases short, with 11 bases between. The germline CDR1 and CDR2 sequences are MNHEY and SVGAGI.